A single sample gave rise to the 8 T cell receptor beta chains below, sequenced in a study of shared clonotypes between healthy human individuals. Measured with immunoSEQ multiplex PCR; TCRdb has only the in-frame clones, and not every one. Of hundreds of thousands of clones in the sample, about 74% were seen once. Sequences were obtained from memory CD4+ T cells sorted from blood. The subset is: CD45RA-negative fraction. These receptors all come from a woman aged 25-40 years in good health.

The chain carries TRBV19 and TRBJ2-3; 13 nucleotides match TRBD2. CDR1 is LNHDA and CDR2 is SQIVND in the germline V gene (reference sequence). The CDR3 runs to 18 residues. Losses at the gene ends were 7 bases for V and 0 bases for J; bases not matched to a gene: 10. The CDR3 loop is CASNPGLAGIVSTDTQYF. The DNA for the CDR3 is TGTGCCAGTAATCCGGGACTAGCGGGAATTGTCAGCACAGATACGCAGTATTTT.

V usage is TRBV27 and J usage is TRBJ2-7, with D perhaps being TRBD1 or TRBD2 (5 bases each). The germline CDR1 and CDR2 sequences are MNHEY and SMNVEV (reference sequence). V was cut by 0 bases and J by 9 bases, with 15 bases left in between. The CDR3 sequence is 14 residues long. The CDR3 DNA reads TGTGCCAGCAGTTTATCTTCGGGGCAGAGACTGCAGTACTTC. This translates into CASSLSSGQRLQYF.

V is TRBV7-8 and J is TRBJ1-1, with TRBD1 as a possible D gene (5 bases). The germline V gene has CDR1 SGHVS and CDR2 FQNEAQ. This CDR3 contains 15 residues. V lost 3 bases to trimming and J lost 1 base, with 12 bases between them. The CDR3 DNA reads as TGTGCCAGCAGCTTTAATCCAGGGACGAACACTGAAGCTTTCTTT. It codes for CASSFNPGTNTEAFF.

V usage is TRBV5-6 and J usage is TRBJ2-3; a weak D match, TRBD2 (5 bases). Germline CDR1 reads SGHDT; CDR2 reads YYEEEE. CDR3 length: 14 residues. The V and J ends lost 4 bases and 4 bases respectively, with 13 bases between them. CDR3: CASSPSGLPDTQYF. CDR3 DNA: TGTGCCAGCAGCCCTTCCGGACTCCCAGATACGCAGTATTTT. The full variable domain, its missing parts supplied by reference TRBV5-6 and TRBJ2-3, is DAGVTQSPTHLIKTRGQQVTLRCSPKSGHDTVSWYQQALGQGPQFIFQYYEEEERQRGNFPDRFSGHQFPNYSSELNVNALLLGDSALYLCASSPSGLPDTQYFGPGTRLTVL.

This clone was counted only a few times. This sequence joins TRBV11-2 and TRBJ1-2, with TRBD1 as a possible D gene (6 bases). The CDR3 spans 13 residues. With 5 bases removed from V and 2 bases from J, the gap between germline ends came to 9 bases. CDR1 SGHAT and CDR2 FQNNGV come from the germline V gene. The CDR3 loop reads CASSIQGNYGYTF. The DNA of the CDR3 is TGTGCCAGCAGCATACAGGGAAACTATGGCTACACCTTC.

As for this clone: Different DNA sequences within this sample yield the same CDR3. CDR3 nucleotides: TGCGCCAGCAGCCAGCCGACTAGCGGGAGGAGCTCCTACGAGCAGTACTTC. Residues: CASSQPTSGRSSYEQYF. The V gene is TRBV4-1, the J gene TRBJ2-7, with 13 bases identical to TRBD2. Trimming removed 3 bases from V and 0 bases from J; junction bases left unmatched: 5. The CDR3 extends over 17 amino acids. CDR1 is MGHRA and CDR2 is YSYEKL in the germline V gene.

The CDR3 DNA reads TGTGCCAGCAGCTTGACAGGGGCCGCTAACTATGGCTACACCTTC. Protein: CASSLTGAANYGYTF. The chain couples TRBV6-1 to TRBJ1-2; 8 bases line up with TRBD1. Germline V gene data show CDR1 as MNHNS and CDR2 as SASEGT. The ends lost 6 bases at V and 0 bases at J; junction bases unmatched: 6. The CDR3 loop spans 15 amino acids.

Worth noting for this clone: This sample includes further DNA sequences coding for the same CDR3. The chain combines TRBV19 with TRBJ2-1, with D perhaps matching TRBD2 (7 bases). The CDR3 is 13 residues long. V lost 3 bases and J lost 8, with 11 bases in between. Germline V lookup: CDR1 LNHDA, CDR2 SQIVND (reference sequence). The CDR3 region is CASSIPGGDEQFF. Here the CDR3 DNA reads TGTGCCAGTAGTATTCCGGGGGGCGATGAGCAGTTCTTC.